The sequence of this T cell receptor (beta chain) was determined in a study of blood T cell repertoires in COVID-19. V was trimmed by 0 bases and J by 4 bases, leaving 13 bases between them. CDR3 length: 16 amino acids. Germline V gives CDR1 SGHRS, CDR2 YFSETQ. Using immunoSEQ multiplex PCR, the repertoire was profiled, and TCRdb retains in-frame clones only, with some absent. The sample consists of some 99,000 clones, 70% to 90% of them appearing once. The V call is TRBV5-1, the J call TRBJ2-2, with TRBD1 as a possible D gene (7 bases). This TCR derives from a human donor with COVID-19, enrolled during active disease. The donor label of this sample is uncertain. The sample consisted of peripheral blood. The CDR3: CASSLATGEATGELFF. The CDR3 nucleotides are TGCGCCAGCAGCTTGGCCACAGGGGAGGCCACCGGGGAGCTGTTTTTT.